This TCR beta chain was observed in a study of blood T cell repertoires in COVID-19. Clones were read by immunoSEQ multiplex PCR, and TCRdb kept only the in-frame ones, dropping some. The table records 100,000 to 150,000 clones, 70% to 90% of them present only once. Germline V gene lookup returns CDR1 LNHDA and CDR2 SQIVND (reference sequence). The CDR3 runs to 18 residues. Trimming shortened V by 1 base and J by 1 base, and 17 bases separated the two germline ends. The sample taken for sequencing was peripheral blood. The origin of this receptor is an elderly woman with acute or convalescent COVID-19. The chain has TRBV19 and TRBJ1-3; D not certain. The CDR3: CASSIGQTGWWSGNTIYF. CDR3 nucleotides: TGTGCCAGTAGTATAGGCCAGACGGGGTGGTGGTCTGGAAACACCATATATTTT.